These 18 T cell receptor beta chains were sequenced from one sample in a study of blood T cell repertoires in COVID-19. Clones were read by immunoSEQ multiplex PCR, and TCRdb kept only the in-frame ones, dropping some. The sample holds 100,000 to 150,000 clones, roughly 74% seen once. Specimen: peripheral blood. The receptor source for this set is a man between 60 and 70 years old with acute or convalescent COVID-19.

In this sample, this clone turned up a few times. The rearrangement uses TRBV13 and TRBJ2-7, with D possibly matching TRBD2 (6 bases). Trimming took 5 bases from V and 3 from J, leaving 14 bases between them. This CDR3 region has 14 residues. Germline lookup yields CDR1 PRHDT and CDR2 FYEKMQ (reference sequence). CDR3 nucleotide sequence: TGTGCCAGCAGCCAACCGGGACTGCTCTACGAGCAGTACTTC. Translation gives CASSQPGLLYEQYF.

This chain uses TRBV29-1 with TRBJ1-2; TRBD1 matches at 10 bases. V trimming: 5 bases; J trimming: 4 bases; junction bases outside the gene matches: 4. The CDR3 is 13 amino acids. Per germline, CDR1 SQVTM and CDR2 ANQGSEA. In nucleotides, the CDR3 is TGCAGCGTTCAGACAGGGGGCCCCTATGGCTACACCTTC. This encodes CSVQTGGPYGYTF.

V and J are TRBV29-1 and TRBJ2-3; 9 bases align to TRBD1. Trimming took 6 bases from V and 7 from J; bases not matched to a gene: 14. Germline assignment: CDR1 SQVTM and CDR2 ANQGSEA. CDR3 length: 15 residues. The CDR3, as DNA: TGCAGCGTCCGGCGGGGACAGGGCAGAGAGAATACGCAGTATTTT. Translation gives CSVRRGQGRENTQYF.

The chain links TRBV7-7 to TRBJ2-5; weak D call: TRBD2 (6 bases). This CDR3 spans 15 amino acids. Trimming removed 2 bases from V and 2 bases from J, with 12 bases in between. The germline CDR1 and CDR2 sequences are SSHAT and FNYEAQ (reference sequence). The CDR3 sequence: CASSLILADQETQYF. The CDR3 DNA follows: TGTGCCAGCAGCTTAATTTTAGCGGATCAAGAGACCCAGTACTTC.

V gene TRBV11-3 combines with J gene TRBJ2-5; D gene uncertain. The CDR3 sequence is 14 residues long. Germline V gives CDR1 SGHNT, CDR2 YENEEA. V gave up 1 base and J gave up 3 bases, with 9 bases separating them. Here the CDR3 DNA reads TGTGCCAGCAGCTTAGTTTCCGAGGAAGAGACCCAGTACTTC. Its protein product is CASSLVSEEETQYF.

The V call is TRBV11-3, the J call TRBJ1-1; D might be TRBD1 (6 bases). Germline V gives CDR1 SGHNT, CDR2 YENEEA. The CDR3 is 12 residues long. Trimming took 8 bases from V and 1 from J, leaving 8 bases between them. CDR3 protein: CASGQKNTEAFF. Here the CDR3 DNA reads TGTGCCAGCGGACAGAAGAACACTGAAGCTTTCTTT.

CDR3 loop: CATGQGAIGYTF. DNA for the CDR3: TGTGCCACGGGACAGGGGGCGATTGGCTACACCTTC. The rearrangement links TRBV27 to TRBJ1-2; 12 bases align to TRBD1. This CDR3 spans 12 amino acids. Germline V gene sequence: CDR1 MNHEY, CDR2 SMNVEV (reference sequence). The V segment lost 10 bases and the J segment 7 bases; nucleotides outside the gene matches: 4.

This clone was seen a few times. This chain joins TRBV6-1 and TRBJ1-1, with 9 bases fitting TRBD1. The CDR3 runs to 16 residues. V gave up 4 bases and J gave up 5 bases; unmatched junction bases: 11. Germline CDR1 is MNHNS and CDR2 is SASEGT. In DNA form, the CDR3 reads TGTGCCAGCAGTGCAGCCGGACAGGGGAGGGGAACTGAAGCTTTCTTT. Translation gives CASSAAGQGRGTEAFF.

This rearrangement joins TRBV6-6 to TRBJ1-1; no clear D gene. CDR1 and CDR2 (germline): MNHNY, SVGAGI (reference sequence). The CDR3 has 11 residues. Trimming shortened V by 5 bases and J by 10 bases, and 11 bases separated the two germline ends. CDR3 DNA: TGTGCCAGCAGTCCCCCTCCCGGAGCTTTCTTT. Protein: CASSPPPGAFF.

The chain combines TRBV7-2 with TRBJ1-2; 8 bases match TRBD1. After removal of 5 bases from V and 4 bases from J, the junction contained 9 bases not matched to a gene. Germline V lookup: CDR1 SGHTA, CDR2 FQGNSA. The CDR3 consists of 15 residues. CDR3 in amino acids: CASSPGPGQVYGYTF. The CDR3 DNA follows: TGTGCCAGCAGCCCCGGTCCGGGACAGGTCTATGGCTACACCTTC. The whole variable domain, remainder taken from reference TRBV7-2 and TRBJ1-2, is GAGVSQSPSNKVTEKGKDVELRCDPISGHTALYWYRQSLGQGLEFLIYFQGNSAPDKSGLPSDRFSAERTGGSVSTLTIQRTQQEDSAVYLCASSPGPGQVYGYTFGSGTRLTVV.

This sequence joins TRBV4-2 and TRBJ2-1; 7 bases agree with TRBD1. The CDR3 runs 17 residues. V shed 0 bases and J 2 bases; nucleotides not matched to a gene: 7. Germline-derived CDR1 and CDR2 are LGHNA and YNFKEQ. The CDR3 region is CASSQDTEGAPYNEQFF. The CDR3 DNA is TGTGCCAGCAGCCAAGACACAGAGGGGGCACCCTACAATGAGCAGTTCTTC.

The chain has TRBV7-6 and TRBJ2-5; D might be TRBD2 (5 bases). CDR1 and CDR2 (germline): SGHVS, FNYEAQ. This CDR3 has 15 residues. The V end was cut by 1 base, the J end by 2 bases, with 11 bases between. The CDR3 nucleotides are TGTGCCAGCAGCTTAGGGACCGGGGTTCAAGAGACCCAGTACTTC. Protein: CASSLGTGVQETQYF.

J is TRBJ2-7 and V is TRBV3-1 (or the pseudogene TRBV3-2), with D possibly TRBD1 on 5 matching bases. Germline V gene lookup returns CDR1 LGHDT and CDR2 YNNKEL (reference sequence). Deletions cut 1 base from V and 5 bases from J, with 9 bases between. The CDR3 totals 13 residues. The CDR3 sequence is CASSQARVHEQYF. Written as DNA, the CDR3 is TGTGCCAGCAGCCAAGCCAGGGTCCACGAGCAGTACTTC.

The V call is TRBV10-2, the J call TRBJ1-5, with D uncertain. The CDR3 is 13 residues long. The germline gives CDR1 WSHSY, CDR2 SAAADI. The V gene lost 3 bases and the J gene lost 2 bases, with 5 bases spanning the gap. As DNA, the CDR3 is TGCGCCAGCAGTGACCTCCGCAATCAGCCCCAGCATTTT. The encoded protein is CASSDLRNQPQHF.

This clone was counted at least ten times. This chain joins TRBV27 and TRBJ2-7; D may be TRBD1 (6 bases). The CDR3 is 15 amino acids. Germline CDR1 is MNHEY and CDR2 is SMNVEV (reference sequence). Trimming took off 3 bases at V and 0 bases at J, with 12 bases between the two ends. In nucleotides, the CDR3 is TGTGCCAGCAGTTTGTTCCAGGGGAGCTCCTACGAGCAGTACTTC. Protein sequence: CASSLFQGSSYEQYF.

This clone was recorded only once. V usage is TRBV7-3 and J usage is TRBJ2-6; 11 nucleotides agree with TRBD1. Trimming removed 7 bases from V and 3 bases from J; junction bases left unmatched: 8. CDR3 length equals 17 residues. Germline loops: CDR1 SGHTA, CDR2 FQGTGA. CDR3 bases: TGTGCCAGCACCCTCAGGACAGGGGGCTTTGGGGCCAACGTCCTGACTTTC. Amino acid sequence: CASTLRTGGFGANVLTF.

The chain has TRBV19 and TRBJ1-2; 8 nucleotides match TRBD1. The CDR3 has 14 amino acids. In germline, CDR1 is LNHDA, CDR2 SQIVND (reference sequence). After removal of 5 bases from V and 5 bases from J, the junction contained 7 bases not matched to a gene. The DNA for the CDR3 is TGTGCCAGTAGTTGGACAGGGAGGGAGTATGGCTACACCTTC. This sequence encodes CASSWTGREYGYTF.

The chain is built from TRBV12-3 or TRBV12-4 and TRBJ2-3; D remains ambiguous. CDR3 size: 13 residues. V was cut by 3 bases and J by 2 bases, with 6 bases left in between. CDR3 protein: CASSLRITDTQYF. The CDR3 DNA follows: TGTGCCAGCAGTTTGCGGATCACAGATACGCAGTATTTT.